This section outlines one T cell receptor (beta chain) sequence together with its context. V was shortened by 1 base and J by 5 bases, with 9 bases between the two germline ends. The CDR3 covers 14 residues. CDR1 and CDR2 from the germline V gene are SGHTA and FQGNSA. The record originates from a study of cytomegalovirus exposure and HLA in healthy donors. Here immunoSEQ multiplex PCR was the method, and the copy in TCRdb shows in-frame clones only, minus some. The sample consists of 55,000 to 80,000 clones, 85% to 95% of them appearing once. Sequencing was done on a sample of PBMCs. This TCR came from a man between 18 and 29 years old in good health and CMV-seronegative. The chain has TRBV7-2 and TRBJ1-5, with D maybe TRBD1 (6 bases). The CDR3 DNA sequence: TGTGCCAGCAGCTTAGTAGGGGGGGATCAGCCCCAGCATTTT. Encoded protein: CASSLVGGDQPQHF.